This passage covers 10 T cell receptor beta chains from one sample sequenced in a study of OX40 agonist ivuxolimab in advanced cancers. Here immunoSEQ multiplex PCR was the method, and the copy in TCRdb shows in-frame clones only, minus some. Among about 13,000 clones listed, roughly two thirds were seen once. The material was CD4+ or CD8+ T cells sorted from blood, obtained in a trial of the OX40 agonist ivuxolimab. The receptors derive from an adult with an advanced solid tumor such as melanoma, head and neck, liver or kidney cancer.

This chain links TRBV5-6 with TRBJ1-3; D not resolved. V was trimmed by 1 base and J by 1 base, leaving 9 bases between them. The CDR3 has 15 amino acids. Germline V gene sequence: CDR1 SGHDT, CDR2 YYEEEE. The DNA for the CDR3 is TGTGCCAGCAGCTTGATCTTCGAGTCTGGAAACACCATATATTTT. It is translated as CASSLIFESGNTIYF.

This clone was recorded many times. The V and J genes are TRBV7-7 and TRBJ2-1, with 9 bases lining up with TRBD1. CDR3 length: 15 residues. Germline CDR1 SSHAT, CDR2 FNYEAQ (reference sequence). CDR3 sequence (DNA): TGTGCTTGGGGACCGGGACAGGGATCCTACAATGAGCAGTTCTTC. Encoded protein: CAWGPGQGSYNEQFF.

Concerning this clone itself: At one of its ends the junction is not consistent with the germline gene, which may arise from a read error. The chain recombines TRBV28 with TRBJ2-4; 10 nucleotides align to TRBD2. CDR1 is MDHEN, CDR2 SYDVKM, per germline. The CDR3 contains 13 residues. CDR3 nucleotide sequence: TGTGCCAGCAGTTTAAAGGATTATAGCGGGGGGATCTTC. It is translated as CASSLKDYSGGIF.

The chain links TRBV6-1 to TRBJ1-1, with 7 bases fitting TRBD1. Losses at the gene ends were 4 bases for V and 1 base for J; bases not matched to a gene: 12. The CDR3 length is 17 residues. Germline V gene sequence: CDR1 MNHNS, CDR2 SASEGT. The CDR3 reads CASSALRQGMGNTEAFF. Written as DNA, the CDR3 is TGTGCCAGCAGTGCCCTTCGACAGGGAATGGGGAACACTGAAGCTTTCTTT.

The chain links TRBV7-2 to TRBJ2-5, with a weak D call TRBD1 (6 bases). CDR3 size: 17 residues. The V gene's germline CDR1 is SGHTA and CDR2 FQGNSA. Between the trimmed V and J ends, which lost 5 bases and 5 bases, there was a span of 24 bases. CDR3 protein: CASSPRPDSGTRETQYF. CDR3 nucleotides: TGTGCCAGCAGCCCCCGGCCGGACAGCGGCACGCGGGAGACCCAGTACTTC. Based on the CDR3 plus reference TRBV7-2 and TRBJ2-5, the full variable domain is GAGVSQSPSNKVTEKGKDVELRCDPISGHTALYWYRQSLGQGLEFLIYFQGNSAPDKSGLPSDRFSAERTGGSVSTLTIQRTQQEDSAVYLCASSPRPDSGTRETQYFGPGTRLLVL.

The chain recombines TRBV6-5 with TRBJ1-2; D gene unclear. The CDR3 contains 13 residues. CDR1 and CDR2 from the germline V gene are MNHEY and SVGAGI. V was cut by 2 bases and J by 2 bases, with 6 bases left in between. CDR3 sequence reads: CASSYGPNYGYTF. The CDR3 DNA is TGTGCCAGCAGTTACGGTCCGAACTATGGCTACACCTTC.

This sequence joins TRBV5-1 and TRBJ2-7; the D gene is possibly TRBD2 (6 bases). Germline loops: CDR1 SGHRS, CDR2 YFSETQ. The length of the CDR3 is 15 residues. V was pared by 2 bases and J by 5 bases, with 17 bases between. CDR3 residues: CASSLNGGLIDEQYF. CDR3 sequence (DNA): TGCGCCAGCAGCTTAAACGGAGGGCTCATCGACGAGCAGTACTTC.

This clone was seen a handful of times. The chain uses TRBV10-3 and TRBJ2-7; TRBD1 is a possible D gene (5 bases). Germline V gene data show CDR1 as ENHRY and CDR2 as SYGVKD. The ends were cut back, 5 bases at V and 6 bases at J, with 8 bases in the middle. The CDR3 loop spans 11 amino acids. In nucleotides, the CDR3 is TGTGCCATCAGTTATAGGGGCGAGCAGTACTTC. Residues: CAISYRGEQYF.

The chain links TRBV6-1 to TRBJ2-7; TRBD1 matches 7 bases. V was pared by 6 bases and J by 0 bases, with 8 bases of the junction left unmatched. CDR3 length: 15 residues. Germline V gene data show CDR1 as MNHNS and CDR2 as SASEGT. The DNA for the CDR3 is TGTGCCAGCAGGGGGAAGACAGGGAGCTCCTACGAGCAGTACTTC. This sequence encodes CASRGKTGSSYEQYF.

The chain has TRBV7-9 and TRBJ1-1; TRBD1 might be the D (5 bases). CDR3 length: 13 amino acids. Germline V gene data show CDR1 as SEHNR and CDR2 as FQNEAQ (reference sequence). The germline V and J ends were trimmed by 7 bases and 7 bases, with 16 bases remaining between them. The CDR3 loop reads CASTGGITDEAFF. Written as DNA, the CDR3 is TGTGCCAGCACTGGGGGGATTACAGATGAAGCTTTCTTT.